This T cell receptor (beta chain) is drawn from a study of tumor-infiltrating lymphocytes in primary liver carcinoma. Points from the study as a whole: No more than about 8-24% of top clones could be seen in all five tumor regions. The overlap of tumor-adjacent and tumor-blood pairs was smaller than that of tumor region pairs.

Germline CDR1 reads MNHNS; CDR2 reads SASEGT. The CDR3 is 15 amino acids. The V end was cut by 10 bases, the J end by 0 bases, with 16 bases between. Between roughly 17 and 31 mg of unsorted bulk tissue served as the source from which RNA and DNA were co-extracted. Researchers generated TCR beta cDNA from about 500 ng of total RNA, relying on a constant-region primer. ARM-PCR was slightly modified, and three nested multiplex PCR rounds with it gave rise to the TCR beta libraries. PCR rounds one and two used TRBV1-TRBV30 forward primers with a C-beta reverse primer for around 11 cycles each. TCRdb reprocessed the multiplex PCR reads via MiXCR and lists one record per CDR3 protein. The table has roughly 100,000 distinct CDR3 sequences, around two thirds seen once. This clonotype has a count of ten or more. Its cognate antigen is unknown.

This chain uses TRBV6-1 with TRBJ1-3, with D perhaps TRBD1 (6 bases). The source material was liver tumor tissue from sampling region 2. Subset described: tumor region T2, inferior pole. This receptor was identified in an older woman with primary liver carcinoma and hepatitis B virus infection. In nucleotides, the CDR3 is TGTGCCACTTTACTGGGGGCTCTCTCTGGAAACACCATATATTTT. It codes for CATLLGALSGNTIYF.